This section outlines one TCR beta chain sequence together with its context. Its target is unknown. V lost 4 bases, J lost 3 bases, and 12 bases lay in between. The CDR3 is made up of 14 amino acids. CDR1 LGHDT and CDR2 YNNKEL come from the germline V gene (reference sequence). Preparation of the TCRbeta library was carried out with unique molecular identifiers. TCRdb reprocessed the PCR reads with MiXCR, giving one entry per CDR3 protein. There are fewer than 550,000 distinct CDR3 sequences in the sample; roughly 11% occur only once, and 12% to 15% lies in the top ten. This sample was included in a study of T-cell reconstitution after alpha-beta-depleted transplantation in children. General study points: Most T-cell counts and diversity one year after the transplant came from T cells that were newly produced. In patients about two months after transplant, alpha-beta T cells reportedly arose from several hundred expanded graft clones. After transplant, high TCRbeta diversity at day 60 in some patients arose from surviving recipient T cells and thymic progenitors.

This clonotype was obtained from a female patient aged 2-10 years who had a stem cell transplant for aplastic anemia, so the T cells may come from the graft donor. The J gene is TRBJ2-5, the V gene TRBV3-1; weak D call: TRBD2 (6 bases). Sample: PBMCs, mostly from graft donor cells, taken 180 days after TCRalphabeta/CD19-depleted stem cell transplant. This CDR3 reads CASSRRELEETQYF. Written as DNA, the CDR3 is TGTGCCAGCAGCCGCCGGGAGTTGGAAGAGACCCAGTACTTC.